The present T cell receptor (beta chain) was sequenced within a study of T cell repertoires in cytomegalovirus infection. Study context: Alongside well-studied HLA-B-restricted CMV epitopes, recently identified HLA-C-restricted CMV epitopes were also used.

CDR3 length equals 12 residues. Germline CDR1 and CDR2: DFQATT and SNEGSKA (reference sequence). The V end lost 3 bases, the J end lost 5 bases, and 8 bases lay between the germline ends. Study findings and constraints: HLA-C-restricted CMV-specific TCR beta clonotypes prevailed in the ex vivo response. Cumulative public TCR beta family frequency identified CMV carriers with the relevant HLA.

Points on this clonotype: Its antigen remains unknown.

TCRdb passed the reads through MiXCR, listing each CDR3 protein once. The sample contains about 570,000 distinct CDR3 sequences, 35% to 50% of which appear only once. This sample comprised cultured PBMCs, obtained from culture after CMV antigen stimulation. This clonotype was obtained from a human donor in good health (CMV status not recorded). Some clones in this sample may be carry-over from other donors' samples. The chain uses TRBV20-1 and TRBJ2-1; D gene uncertain. The CDR3: CSASYFHNEQFF. CDR3 in DNA: TGCAGTGCTAGTTACTTTCACAATGAGCAGTTCTTC.